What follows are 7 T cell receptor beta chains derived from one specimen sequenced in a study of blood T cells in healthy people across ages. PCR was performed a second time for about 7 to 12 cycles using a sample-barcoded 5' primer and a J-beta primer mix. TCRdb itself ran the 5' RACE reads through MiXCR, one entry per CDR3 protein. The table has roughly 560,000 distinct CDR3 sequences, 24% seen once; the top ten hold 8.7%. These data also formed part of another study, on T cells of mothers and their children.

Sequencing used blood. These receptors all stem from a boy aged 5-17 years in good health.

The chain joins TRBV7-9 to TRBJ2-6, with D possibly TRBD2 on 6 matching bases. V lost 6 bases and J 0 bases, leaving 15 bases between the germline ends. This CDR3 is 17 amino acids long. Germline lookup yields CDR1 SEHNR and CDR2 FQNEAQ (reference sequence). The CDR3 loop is CASSWRERPSGANVLTF. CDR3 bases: TGTGCCAGCAGTTGGAGGGAACGACCCTCTGGGGCCAACGTCCTGACTTTC.

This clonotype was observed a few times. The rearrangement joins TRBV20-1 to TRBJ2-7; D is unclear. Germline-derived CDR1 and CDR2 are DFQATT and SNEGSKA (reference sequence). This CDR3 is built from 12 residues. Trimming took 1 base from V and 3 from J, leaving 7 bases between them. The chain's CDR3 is CSARGVSYEQYF. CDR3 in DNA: TGCAGTGCTAGAGGGGTCAGCTACGAGCAGTACTTC.

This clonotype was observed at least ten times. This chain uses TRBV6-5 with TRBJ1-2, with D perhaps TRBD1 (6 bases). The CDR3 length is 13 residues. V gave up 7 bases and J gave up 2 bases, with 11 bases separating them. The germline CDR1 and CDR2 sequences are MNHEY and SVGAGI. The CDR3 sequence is CASKTGLNYGYTF. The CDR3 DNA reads TGTGCCAGCAAGACAGGATTGAACTATGGCTACACCTTC.

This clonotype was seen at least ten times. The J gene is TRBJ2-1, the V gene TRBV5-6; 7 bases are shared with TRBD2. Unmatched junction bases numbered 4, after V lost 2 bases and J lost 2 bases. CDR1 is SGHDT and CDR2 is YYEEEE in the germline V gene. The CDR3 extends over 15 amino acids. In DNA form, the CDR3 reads TGTGCCAGCAGCTTCGGGGGGTTCACCTACAATGAGCAGTTCTTC. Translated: CASSFGGFTYNEQFF.

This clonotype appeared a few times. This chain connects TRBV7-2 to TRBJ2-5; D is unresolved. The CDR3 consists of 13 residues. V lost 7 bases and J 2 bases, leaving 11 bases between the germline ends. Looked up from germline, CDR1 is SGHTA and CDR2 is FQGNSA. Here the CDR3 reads CASTHPPQETQYF. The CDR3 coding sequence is TGTGCCAGCACCCACCCCCCGCAAGAGACCCAGTACTTC.

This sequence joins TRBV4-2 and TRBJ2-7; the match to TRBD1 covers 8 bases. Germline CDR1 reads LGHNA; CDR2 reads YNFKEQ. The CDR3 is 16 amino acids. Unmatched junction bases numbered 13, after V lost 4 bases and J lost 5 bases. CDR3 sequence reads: CASSPSGGSGGNEQYF. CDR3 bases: TGTGCCAGCAGCCCCTCAGGGGGCTCGGGCGGAAACGAGCAGTACTTC.

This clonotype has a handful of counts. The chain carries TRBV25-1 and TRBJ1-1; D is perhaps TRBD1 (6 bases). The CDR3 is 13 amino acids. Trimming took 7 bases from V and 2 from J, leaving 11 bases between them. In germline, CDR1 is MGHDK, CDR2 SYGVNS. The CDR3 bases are TGTGCCAGCAAGACAGGAAAAAACACTGAAGCTTTCTTT. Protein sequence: CASKTGKNTEAFF. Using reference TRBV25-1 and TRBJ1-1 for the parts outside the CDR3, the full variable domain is EADIYQTPRYLVIGTGKKITLECSQTMGHDKMYWYQQDPGMELHLIHYSYGVNSTEKGDLSSESTVSRIRTEHFPLTLESARPSHTSQYLCASKTGKNTEAFFGQGTRLTVV.